Presented here are 22 T cell receptor beta chains from one specimen sequenced in a study of blood T cell repertoires in COVID-19. Profiled with immunoSEQ multiplex PCR; TCRdb holds only in-frame clones, not every one. The sample holds around 200,000 clones; 80% are singletons and the top ten take around 7.4%. Sequenced material: PBMCs or T cells enriched from blood (not recorded which). The origin of the receptors is a woman between 40 and 55 years old with acute COVID-19.

The chain carries TRBV10-3 and TRBJ1-6; 11 bases align to TRBD1. Trimming removed 0 bases from V and 10 bases from J; junction bases left unmatched: 8. CDR3 size: 17 residues. From germline, CDR1 is ENHRY and CDR2 SYGVKD. This CDR3 reads CAISESNVGQGASPLHF. Here the CDR3 DNA reads TGTGCCATCAGTGAGTCTAACGTAGGACAGGGGGCATCACCCCTCCACTTT.

This clone was picked up a small number of times. J is TRBJ2-3 and V is TRBV13; D call uncertain. V was pared by 6 bases and J by 6 bases, with 16 bases between. The CDR3 loop spans 14 amino acids. Germline V gene sequence: CDR1 PRHDT, CDR2 FYEKMQ (reference sequence). The CDR3 loop reads CASRRSSTADTQYF. In nucleotides, the CDR3 is TGTGCCAGCAGGAGGAGTAGCACGGCGGATACGCAGTATTTT. Drawing the rest from reference TRBV13 and TRBJ2-3, the complete variable domain is AAGVIQSPRHLIKEKRETATLKCYPIPRHDTVYWYQQGPGQDPQFLISFYEKMQSDKGSIPDRFSAQQFSDYHSELNMSSLELGDSALYFCASRRSSTADTQYFGPGTRLTVL.

This clone was detected a few times. The gene calls are TRBV7-9 and TRBJ1-6; possibly TRBD1 for D (6 bases). CDR1 and CDR2 from the germline V gene are SEHNR and FQNEAQ (reference sequence). Trimming left V 1 base short and J 10 bases short, with 14 bases between. This CDR3 comprises 15 residues. The CDR3 nucleotides are TGTGCCAGCAGCTTAGATAGTAACAGGGAGTCACCCCTCCACTTT. The encoded protein is CASSLDSNRESPLHF.

The chain recombines TRBV5-1 with TRBJ1-3; 7 nucleotides align to TRBD1. The CDR3 extends over 17 amino acids. J gave up 0 bases and V 4 bases, and 10 bases lay outside the gene matches. In germline, CDR1 is SGHRS, CDR2 YFSETQ. The CDR3 coding sequence is TGCGCCAGCAGCCCGGAACGACAGGGATCCTCTGGAAACACCATATATTTT. Its translation: CASSPERQGSSGNTIYF.

The chain recombines TRBV28 with TRBJ2-5; the match to TRBD1 covers 9 bases. This CDR3 is built from 16 residues. The J segment lost 3 bases and the V segment lost 5 bases, leaving 10 bases of the junction unmatched. Germline V gene sequence: CDR1 MDHEN, CDR2 SYDVKM. For the CDR3, the DNA is TGTGCCAGCAGTGCCCCGGGACAGGGTTTTAAAGAGACCCAGTACTTC. It is translated as CASSAPGQGFKETQYF.

The chain uses TRBV19 and TRBJ1-2; D is unresolved. The V end was cut by 7 bases, the J end by 0 bases, with 9 bases between. Germline V lookup: CDR1 LNHDA, CDR2 SQIVND (reference sequence). The CDR3 length is 13 residues. CDR3 coding DNA: TGTGCCAGTAACCCGGGAGCTAACTATGGCTACACCTTC. It is translated as CASNPGANYGYTF. The variable domain in full, with the rest retrieved from reference TRBV19 and TRBJ1-2, is DGGITQSPKYLFRKEGQNVTLSCEQNLNHDAMYWYRQDPGQGLRLIYYSQIVNDFQKGDIAEGYSVSREKKESFPLTVTSAQKNPTAFYLCASNPGANYGYTFGSGTRLTVV.

This chain connects TRBV9 to TRBJ2-7, with a possible D match to TRBD2 (6 bases). The V gene's germline CDR1 is SGDLS and CDR2 YYNGEE. The CDR3 contains 14 residues. V shed 4 bases and J shed 3 bases, with 14 bases lying between them. The CDR3, as DNA: TGTGCCAGCAGCATCTTGGGACTGAGCTACGAGCAGTACTTC. Its protein product is CASSILGLSYEQYF.

The V gene is TRBV28, the J gene TRBJ2-4; maybe TRBD2 (5 bases). Trimming left V 6 bases short and J 2 bases short, with 14 bases between. The CDR3 covers 15 residues. Germline V gene data show CDR1 as MDHEN and CDR2 as SYDVKM. This chain's CDR3 is CASSEAGISKNIQYF. For the CDR3, the DNA is TGTGCCAGCAGCGAGGCCGGGATCTCCAAAAACATTCAGTACTTC.

V and J are TRBV10-3 and TRBJ1-6; the match to TRBD1 covers 9 bases. Trimming took 6 bases from V and 7 from J; bases not matched to a gene: 4. Per germline, CDR1 ENHRY and CDR2 SYGVKD. This CDR3 has 14 amino acids. The CDR3 DNA sequence: TGTGCCATCAGGGGGACAGGGCAAAATTCACCCCTCCACTTT. Translation: CAIRGTGQNSPLHF.

The chain couples TRBV4-1 to TRBJ1-2; 8 nucleotides line up with TRBD1. The CDR3 extends over 15 amino acids. V shed 0 bases and J 1 base; nucleotides not matched to a gene: 1. Germline loops: CDR1 MGHRA, CDR2 YSYEKL. CDR3: CASSQETGDNYGYTF. The CDR3 DNA sequence: TGCGCCAGCAGCCAAGAGACAGGGGATAACTATGGCTACACCTTC.

The chain links TRBV5-4 to TRBJ1-6, with 7 bases that match TRBD1. Germline CDR1 is SGHNT and CDR2 is YYREEE (reference sequence). Germline trimming cut 2 bases from V and 7 bases from J; bases unmatched to any gene: 3. CDR3 size: 14 residues. The CDR3 DNA sequence: TGTGCCAGCAGCTTACAGGGGTGGAATTCACCCCTCCACTTT. Amino acids: CASSLQGWNSPLHF.

This rearrangement joins TRBV19 to TRBJ2-1; 8 nucleotides match TRBD1. The germline gives CDR1 LNHDA, CDR2 SQIVND (reference sequence). V trimming: 3 bases; J trimming: 1 base; junction bases outside the gene matches: 2. The CDR3 totals 15 residues. The CDR3 here is CASSMDRESYNEQFF. The CDR3, as DNA: TGTGCCAGTAGTATGGACAGGGAGTCCTACAATGAGCAGTTCTTC.

The chain joins TRBV5-4 to TRBJ2-1, with D uncertain. CDR3 size: 15 residues. Trimming cost V 0 bases and J 7 bases, with 14 bases left between them. CDR1 is SGHNT, CDR2 YYREEE, per germline (reference sequence). CDR3 loop: CASSLAASLGNEQFF. Written as DNA, the CDR3 is TGTGCCAGCAGCTTGGCGGCCTCCCTAGGAAATGAGCAGTTCTTC.

The V call is TRBV12-3 or TRBV12-4, the J call TRBJ1-1; no firm D call. This CDR3 comprises 11 residues. Trimming shortened V by 6 bases and J by 6 bases, and 8 bases separated the two germline ends. DNA for the CDR3: TGTGCCAGCAGGCTTGAGGCTGAAGCTTTCTTT. Its translation is CASRLEAEAFF.

The chain uses TRBV5-4 and TRBJ1-3; no firm D call. Trimming removed 0 bases from V and 2 bases from J, with 6 bases in between. This CDR3 has 14 residues. The germline gives CDR1 SGHNT, CDR2 YYREEE (reference sequence). This CDR3 reads CASSLGAPGNTIYF. The CDR3, as DNA: TGTGCCAGCAGCTTGGGGGCTCCTGGAAACACCATATATTTT.

This clone turned up a few times. The rearrangement uses TRBV19 and TRBJ2-7; 8 bases agree with TRBD1. V dropped 3 bases and J dropped 3; count of bases not matched to a gene: 1. CDR3 length equals 13 residues. The germline gives CDR1 LNHDA, CDR2 SQIVND (reference sequence). The CDR3 DNA sequence: TGTGCCAGTAGTATCGACAGGGGCTACGAGCAGTACTTC. This sequence encodes CASSIDRGYEQYF.

This chain uses TRBV9 with TRBJ2-1; 7 bases agree with TRBD1. Trimming at V came to 3 bases and at J to 4 bases, leaving 4 bases not matched to a gene. The CDR3 runs 14 residues. CDR1 and CDR2 from the germline V gene are SGDLS and YYNGEE. The DNA for the CDR3 is TGTGCCAGCAGCGCGGGGACAGAATACAATGAGCAGTTCTTC. Its protein is CASSAGTEYNEQFF.

The chain uses TRBV5-4 and TRBJ2-7; D is possibly TRBD1 (6 bases). The germline V gene encodes CDR1 SGHNT and CDR2 YYREEE (reference sequence). Trimming took 2 bases from V and 7 from J, leaving 10 bases between them. The CDR3 contains 12 residues. The CDR3 DNA reads TGTGCCAGCAGCTTAGGGGGACGGGAGCAGTACTTC. Protein sequence: CASSLGGREQYF. Variable domain in full (rest from reference TRBV5-4 and TRBJ2-7): ETGVTQSPTHLIKTRGQQVTLRCSSQSGHNTVSWYQQALGQGPQFIFQYYREEENGRGNFPPRFSGLQFPNYSSELNVNALELDDSALYLCASSLGGREQYFGPGTRLTVT.

The chain links TRBV7-9 to TRBJ2-5, with 14 bases matching TRBD2. V dropped 1 base and J dropped 4; count of bases not matched to a gene: 5. The CDR3 runs 17 residues. CDR1 is SEHNR, CDR2 FQNEAQ, per germline (reference sequence). CDR3 residues: CASSLGLAGGVGETQYF. The DNA for the CDR3 is TGTGCCAGCAGCTTAGGACTAGCGGGAGGGGTTGGAGAGACCCAGTACTTC.

This chain uses TRBV19 with TRBJ2-7, with 9 bases identical to TRBD1. Germline CDR1 LNHDA, CDR2 SQIVND (reference sequence). With V trimmed by 7 bases and J by 2 bases, 6 bases remained unmatched. This CDR3 is built from 14 residues. The CDR3 is CASIGDRAPYEQYF. The CDR3 DNA is TGTGCCAGTATCGGGGACAGGGCCCCCTACGAGCAGTACTTC.

The sample holds many counts of this clone. CDR3 amino acids: CASSQDTSGGANEQFF. CDR3 DNA sequence: TGTGCCAGCAGCCAGGATACTAGCGGGGGGGCCAATGAGCAGTTCTTC. V usage is TRBV4-2 and J usage is TRBJ2-1, with 13 nucleotides matching TRBD2. J lost 6 bases, V lost 3 bases, and 5 bases had no gene match. Germline CDR1 is LGHNA and CDR2 is YNFKEQ. This CDR3 region has 16 residues.

This clone was detected only a few times. The rearrangement links TRBV10-1 to TRBJ2-2; D is perhaps TRBD1 (6 bases). V was clipped by 3 bases and J by 6 bases, with 14 bases between them. The CDR3 totals 15 residues. The germline V gene has CDR1 WNHNN and CDR2 SYGVQD (reference sequence). The CDR3 is CASSEVQGIPGELFF. Here the CDR3 DNA reads TGCGCCAGCAGTGAAGTTCAGGGGATACCCGGGGAGCTGTTTTTT.